Following are 30 T cell receptor beta chains from one sample sequenced in a study of blood T cells in healthy people across ages. A J-beta primer mix and a sample-barcoded 5' primer were used in a second PCR of about 7 to 12 cycles. A single record per CDR3 protein comes from TCRdb applying MiXCR to the 5' RACE reads. The data show about 630,000 distinct CDR3 sequences, with around 21% seen just once and roughly 3.9% held by the top ten. Source material: blood. The receptor source for this set is a man between 70 and 80 years old in good health.

J is TRBJ1-5 and V is TRBV6-6, with D perhaps matching TRBD1 (5 bases). V lost 6 bases and J lost 4, with 16 bases in between. The CDR3 runs to 15 residues. Per germline, CDR1 MNHNY and CDR2 SVGAGI (reference sequence). CDR3 in DNA: TGTGCCAGCAGGGCTCCATTTGAGGGGAATCAGCCCCAGCATTTT. Its protein product is CASRAPFEGNQPQHF.

The chain couples TRBV4-1 to TRBJ2-4, with TRBD2 as a possible D gene (6 bases). Germline V gene data show CDR1 as MGHRA and CDR2 as YSYEKL. The CDR3 is 18 amino acids. With 0 bases removed from V and 1 base from J, the gap between germline ends came to 16 bases. CDR3 protein: CASSQEGFSAGAKNIQYF. CDR3 sequence (DNA): TGCGCCAGCAGCCAAGAAGGGTTTAGCGCGGGGGCCAAAAACATTCAGTACTTC.

This clonotype was detected only a few times. V is TRBV10-3 and J is TRBJ1-4; D not certain. Looked up from germline, CDR1 is ENHRY and CDR2 is SYGVKD. Trimming shortened V by 0 bases and J by 0 bases, and 5 bases separated the two germline ends. The CDR3 contains 15 residues. The CDR3 DNA follows: TGTGCCATCAGTGAGTCAGATGCAACTAATGAAAAACTGTTTTTT. Translation: CAISESDATNEKLFF.

This clonotype turned up a few times. This chain joins TRBV5-5 and TRBJ2-2, with D perhaps TRBD1 (6 bases). CDR3 size: 16 residues. V lost 1 base and J 0 bases, leaving 10 bases between the germline ends. Germline V gene lookup returns CDR1 SGHKS and CDR2 YYEKEE (reference sequence). The CDR3 nucleotides read TGTGCCAGCAGCTTGTTAGGACAGACGAACACCGGGGAGCTGTTTTTT. This sequence encodes CASSLLGQTNTGELFF.

This clonotype was detected only once. V gene TRBV20-1 combines with J gene TRBJ1-5; D is unresolved. Trimming took off 5 bases at V and 4 bases at J, with 12 bases between the two ends. Per the germline V gene, CDR1 is DFQATT and CDR2 is SNEGSKA (reference sequence). The length of the CDR3 is 13 residues. Here the CDR3 reads CSARTAGNQPQHF. For the CDR3, the DNA is TGCAGTGCTCGGACGGCCGGGAATCAGCCCCAGCATTTT.

J is TRBJ2-3 and V is TRBV20-1; TRBD2 matches 10 bases. The CDR3 length is 17 residues. J lost 2 bases, V lost 2 bases, and 10 bases had no gene match. CDR1 and CDR2 (germline): DFQATT, SNEGSKA (reference sequence). The CDR3 bases are TGCAGTGCTAGACTCATCCTAGCGGGGGAACACACAGATACGCAGTATTTT. Its protein product is CSARLILAGEHTDTQYF.

The V gene is TRBV9, the J gene TRBJ2-3, with TRBD2 matching 10 bases. J lost 7 bases, V lost 2 bases, and 10 bases had no gene match. Per germline, CDR1 SGDLS and CDR2 YYNGEE. This CDR3 spans 16 amino acids. CDR3 DNA: TGTGCCAGCAGCGTGGGAACCGGGACTAGCGAGCATACGCAGTATTTT. Translation gives CASSVGTGTSEHTQYF.

This clonotype has only a few counts. V gene TRBV18 combines with J gene TRBJ1-5, with no clear D. The CDR3 spans 14 residues. Trimming pared 1 base from V and 0 bases from J, leaving 4 bases between. Germline lookup yields CDR1 KGHSH and CDR2 LQKENI. The CDR3 loop is CASSPLFSNQPQHF. The CDR3 DNA sequence: TGTGCCAGCTCACCACTTTTTAGCAATCAGCCCCAGCATTTT.

This clonotype was observed a few times. The rearrangement uses TRBV9 and TRBJ2-1; TRBD2 might be the D (5 bases). Trimming took off 1 base at V and 0 bases at J, with 8 bases between the two ends. The CDR3 totals 15 residues. CDR1 is SGDLS and CDR2 is YYNGEE in the germline V gene. CDR3 DNA sequence: TGTGCCAGCAGCGTACTGGGGAGCTCCTACAATGAGCAGTTCTTC. Translating gives CASSVLGSSYNEQFF.

The chain carries TRBV7-9 and TRBJ1-5; weak D call: TRBD1 (5 bases). Germline loops: CDR1 SEHNR, CDR2 FQNEAQ (reference sequence). The CDR3 has 15 residues. Trimming left V 5 bases short and J 4 bases short, with 15 bases between. The CDR3: CASSPDGGANQPQHF. The CDR3 DNA follows: TGTGCCAGCAGCCCGGACGGAGGGGCGAATCAGCCCCAGCATTTT.

The chain joins TRBV18 to TRBJ2-3, with D possibly TRBD2 on 6 matching bases. Germline lookup yields CDR1 KGHSH and CDR2 LQKENI. The CDR3 has 14 amino acids. V gave up 0 bases and J gave up 5 bases, with 9 bases separating them. The CDR3 sequence: CASSPPMRGDTQYF. The CDR3 DNA sequence: TGTGCCAGCTCACCACCGATGCGGGGAGATACGCAGTATTTT.

The rearrangement links TRBV4-3 to TRBJ2-3; 8 bases align to TRBD2. V gave up 2 bases and J gave up 4 bases; unmatched junction bases: 11. This CDR3 has 17 residues. Germline V gene data show CDR1 as LGHNA and CDR2 as YSLEER. The CDR3 reads CASSQSPSSGGADTQYF. In DNA form, the CDR3 reads TGCGCCAGCAGCCAAAGCCCCTCGAGCGGGGGAGCAGATACGCAGTATTTT.

This sequence joins TRBV6-2 or TRBV6-3 and TRBJ2-3; 10 nucleotides agree with TRBD1. This CDR3 has 20 residues. CDR1 and CDR2 (germline): MNHEY, SVGEGT. The J segment lost 1 base and the V segment lost 2 bases, leaving 15 bases of the junction unmatched. The CDR3 loop reads CASSYGRGQGNSIRTDTQYF. CDR3 bases: TGTGCCAGCAGTTACGGGAGGGGACAGGGGAACTCCATCCGCACAGATACGCAGTATTTT.

The J gene is TRBJ1-1, the V gene TRBV3-1; D not certain. Trimming removed 4 bases at V and 3 bases at J, with 12 bases between. Germline V gene sequence: CDR1 LGHDT, CDR2 YNNKEL (reference sequence). CDR3 size: 14 residues. The CDR3 DNA reads as TGTGCCAGCAGCCGCGTGGGCGGTGACACTGAAGCTTTCTTT. This sequence encodes CASSRVGGDTEAFF.

This clonotype was picked up a small number of times. This sequence joins TRBV20-1 and TRBJ2-7, with 9 bases identical to TRBD2. The CDR3 length is 17 residues. Trimming cost V 0 bases and J 0 bases; bases outside gene matches: 9. Germline values: CDR1 DFQATT, CDR2 SNEGSKA (reference sequence). The CDR3 DNA sequence: TGCAGTGCTAGAGACTCCGGCTCTAGCGGGGCCTCCTACGAGCAGTACTTC. Its translation: CSARDSGSSGASYEQYF.

This clonotype was counted many times. V gene TRBV27 combines with J gene TRBJ2-7, with 11 bases fitting TRBD2. This CDR3 region has 15 residues. V shed 5 bases, J shed 3 bases, and the junction held 6 bases outside the gene matches. CDR1 is MNHEY, CDR2 SMNVEV, per germline (reference sequence). The CDR3 DNA is TGTGCCAGCAGTGACCAGACTAGCGGGAACTACGAGCAGTACTTC. Its translation: CASSDQTSGNYEQYF.

This clonotype has at least ten counts. This chain links TRBV24-1 with TRBJ2-2, with 12 bases identical to TRBD2. From germline, CDR1 is KGHDR and CDR2 SFDVKD. With 3 bases clipped from V and 4 bases from J, the junction kept 8 bases outside the gene matches. The CDR3 contains 18 residues. CDR3 nucleotides: TGTGCCACCAGTGATGCAGATCTAGCGGGAGGGTTCACCGGGGAGCTGTTTTTT. This gives the protein CATSDADLAGGFTGELFF.

The V and J genes are TRBV28 and TRBJ2-3, with D uncertain. The V gene's germline CDR1 is MDHEN and CDR2 SYDVKM. This CDR3 region has 17 residues. V was shortened by 1 base and J by 1 base, with 15 bases between the two germline ends. The CDR3 nucleotides read TGTGCCAGCAGTTTATTGATCGTAAAGGCGGGCACAGATACGCAGTATTTT. The encoded protein is CASSLLIVKAGTDTQYF.

In this sample, this clonotype turned up a few times. This CDR3 reads CASSQGGSVAKNIQYF. The CDR3 region has the DNA TGCGCCAGCAGCCAAGGGGGTAGCGTGGCCAAAAACATTCAGTACTTC. V gene TRBV4-3 combines with J gene TRBJ2-4; TRBD2 might be the D (5 bases). Germline assignment: CDR1 LGHNA and CDR2 YSLEER. The V and J ends lost 1 base and 1 base respectively, with 11 bases between them. The CDR3 contains 16 residues.

V usage is TRBV9 and J usage is TRBJ2-7, with D perhaps TRBD1 (6 bases). The CDR3 spans 16 residues. V shed 5 bases and J shed 3 bases, with 21 bases lying between them. Germline V CDR1 and CDR2: SGDLS, YYNGEE. The CDR3 loop reads CASSGAASGQLYEQYF. The CDR3 DNA reads as TGTGCCAGCAGTGGAGCAGCGTCGGGACAACTCTACGAGCAGTACTTC.

Worth noting for this clonotype: One junction end does not reproduce the germline sequence, and a read error may be involved. This chain links TRBV6-1 with TRBJ2-4; the D gene is possibly TRBD1 (5 bases). There are 17 residues in the CDR3. The germline gives CDR1 MNHNS, CDR2 SASEGT. The CDR3 is CASSQWGGHLTKNVQYF. The CDR3 DNA sequence: TGTGCCAGCAGCCAATGGGGCGGACACCTTACCAAAAACGTTCAGTACTTC.

The table lists this clonotype with a few counts. The chain links TRBV25-1 to TRBJ2-6, with 7 bases identical to TRBD1. The J segment lost 0 bases and the V segment lost 0 bases, leaving 2 bases of the junction unmatched. This CDR3 has 17 amino acids. Germline CDR1 MGHDK, CDR2 SYGVNS. This CDR3 reads CASSEYGTASGANVLTF. In DNA form, the CDR3 reads TGTGCCAGCAGTGAATATGGGACAGCCTCTGGGGCCAACGTCCTGACTTTC.

This clonotype was detected ten times or more. As DNA, the CDR3 is TGCGCCAGCAGCCCGTTGGTTCAAGAGACCCAGTACTTC. The encoded protein is CASSPLVQETQYF. The chain couples TRBV5-1 to TRBJ2-5; no firm D call. Germline V CDR1 and CDR2: SGHRS, YFSETQ. This CDR3 is built from 13 residues. V was pared by 4 bases and J by 2 bases, with 9 bases between.

There are a few counts of this clonotype. This chain links TRBV10-3 with TRBJ2-3; 7 nucleotides agree with TRBD2. CDR3 size: 15 residues. The junction had 4 bases not matched to a gene; V was cut back by 3 bases and J by 1 base. CDR1 and CDR2 (germline): ENHRY, SYGVKD. The CDR3 here is CAISESAGRTDTQYF. The CDR3, as DNA: TGTGCCATCAGTGAATCAGCGGGACGCACAGATACGCAGTATTTT.

The table lists this clonotype with a few counts. The chain combines TRBV9 with TRBJ1-1; D uncertain. CDR1 is SGDLS, CDR2 YYNGEE, per germline. This CDR3 has 13 amino acids. V lost 3 bases and J lost 1, with 7 bases in between. The CDR3 is CASSGEGNTEAFF. The CDR3 region has the DNA TGTGCCAGCAGCGGCGAGGGGAACACTGAAGCTTTCTTT.

In its sample, this clonotype was seen a few times. The chain links TRBV3-1 to TRBJ2-5; D remains ambiguous. CDR3 length equals 14 residues. The V end lost 0 bases, the J end lost 7 bases, and 12 bases lay between the germline ends. CDR1 LGHDT and CDR2 YNNKEL come from the germline V gene (reference sequence). CDR3 region: CASSQDKGFGTQYF. The CDR3 DNA is TGTGCCAGCAGCCAAGATAAAGGGTTTGGGACCCAGTACTTC.

This chain uses TRBV5-5 with TRBJ2-3; D tentatively fits TRBD1 or TRBD2 (6 bases each). V dropped 5 bases and J dropped 0 bases, with 13 bases sitting between them. The CDR3 totals 15 residues. The germline V gene encodes CDR1 SGHKS and CDR2 YYEKEE (reference sequence). The CDR3 region is CASRVRGTSTDTQYF. The CDR3 bases are TGTGCCAGCAGGGTGAGGGGGACTAGCACAGATACGCAGTATTTT.

As to this clonotype: A read error may produce the germline difference seen at one junction end. The chain is built from TRBV12-3 or TRBV12-4 and TRBJ2-7; D might be TRBD1 or TRBD2, each matching 5 bases. CDR3 length: 14 residues. CDR3 DNA sequence: TGTGTCAGCAGTACCGACGGGACCTCCTACGAGCAGTACTTC. Translated: CVSSTDGTSYEQYF.

The gene calls are TRBV3-1 and TRBJ2-3; D unresolved. The CDR3 is 15 amino acids. The germline V and J ends were trimmed by 5 bases and 0 bases, with 12 bases remaining between them. Germline lookup yields CDR1 LGHDT and CDR2 YNNKEL (reference sequence). CDR3 sequence: CASSARIASTDTQYF. The CDR3 bases are TGTGCCAGCAGCGCCAGGATTGCTAGCACAGATACGCAGTATTTT.

A few counts support this clonotype. The chain combines TRBV4-1 with TRBJ2-2; D remains unclear. The V gene lost 0 bases and the J gene lost 3 bases, with 5 bases spanning the gap. Germline CDR1 is MGHRA and CDR2 is YSYEKL. This CDR3 spans 14 amino acids. The DNA for the CDR3 is TGCGCCAGCAGCCAAGATCCGTACACCGGGGAGCTGTTTTTT. This codes for CASSQDPYTGELFF.